The 8 T cell receptor beta chains in this list originate from one sample, sequenced in a study of blood T cell repertoires in COVID-19. The assay was immunoSEQ multiplex PCR, and TCRdb's table has in-frame clones only and misses some. The sample has tens of thousands of clones, around three quarters seen once; the top ten hold about half. Input material: peripheral blood. These TCRs come from a human donor in a cohort sampled during active COVID-19.

This chain uses TRBV7-2 with TRBJ2-1, with 12 bases identical to TRBD2. With V trimmed by 1 base and J by 9 bases, 7 bases remained unmatched. The CDR3 is made up of 16 amino acids. Per germline, CDR1 SGHTA and CDR2 FQGNSA. The CDR3 reads CASSLEGLAGIAEQFF. In DNA form, the CDR3 reads TGTGCCAGCAGCTTAGAGGGACTAGCGGGTATCGCTGAGCAGTTCTTC.

This chain uses TRBV11-1 with TRBJ2-1; possibly TRBD2 for D (5 bases). Looked up from germline, CDR1 is SGHAT and CDR2 is FQDESV (reference sequence). This CDR3 contains 13 residues. Deletions cut 8 bases from V and 9 bases from J, with 17 bases between. The CDR3 sequence is CASSPAVGSEQFF. CDR3 bases: TGTGCCAGCTCCCCCGCCGTGGGGAGTGAGCAGTTCTTC.

The CDR3 is CASSLAKAGGLYEQYF. The CDR3, as DNA: TGTGCCAGCAGCTTAGCAAAGGCAGGGGGGCTCTACGAGCAGTACTTC. The chain joins TRBV7-2 to TRBJ2-7; maybe TRBD1 (7 bases). V lost 0 bases and J lost 3, with 15 bases in between. The length of the CDR3 is 16 residues. Germline CDR1 reads SGHTA; CDR2 reads FQGNSA.

V gene TRBV19 combines with J gene TRBJ1-2; TRBD1 matches 9 bases. Germline V gene lookup returns CDR1 LNHDA and CDR2 SQIVND (reference sequence). After removal of 7 bases from V and 8 bases from J, the junction contained 17 bases not matched to a gene. The CDR3 spans 16 residues. The DNA for the CDR3 is TGTGCCAGTAATTCCGCTGGGGGGACAGGGCTCGGCGGCTACACCTTC. It translates to CASNSAGGTGLGGYTF.

This rearrangement joins TRBV28 to TRBJ1-2; D is possibly TRBD1 (6 bases). Per germline, CDR1 MDHEN and CDR2 SYDVKM. V dropped 6 bases and J dropped 1 base, with 15 bases sitting between them. This CDR3 has 15 residues. This CDR3 reads CASSPRDRSNYGYTF. The CDR3 coding sequence is TGTGCCAGCAGCCCCCGCGACAGGAGTAACTATGGCTACACCTTC.

This clone was seen more than once but under ten times. V is TRBV24-1 and J is TRBJ2-3; 11 bases agree with TRBD2. The germline V gene has CDR1 KGHDR and CDR2 SFDVKD. Germline trimming cut 1 base from V and 0 bases from J; bases unmatched to any gene: 17. The CDR3 loop spans 22 amino acids. The CDR3 sequence is CATSDFSTVVAGGSFSTDTQYF. The CDR3 DNA is TGTGCCACCAGTGATTTTTCTACCGTGGTAGCGGGAGGGTCCTTTAGCACAGATACGCAGTATTTT.

This chain connects TRBV29-1 to TRBJ1-2, with D perhaps TRBD1 (6 bases). The CDR3 length is 12 residues. The germline V and J ends were trimmed by 6 bases and 4 bases, with 12 bases remaining between them. Germline CDR1 SQVTM, CDR2 ANQGSEA. CDR3 protein: CSVTGLGYGYTF. The CDR3 region has the DNA TGCAGCGTCACAGGGTTGGGCTATGGCTACACCTTC.

The J gene is TRBJ1-4, the V gene TRBV19; no clear D gene. With 1 base removed from V and 4 bases from J, the gap between germline ends came to 16 bases. CDR3 size: 17 residues. CDR1 and CDR2 from the germline V gene are LNHDA and SQIVND (reference sequence). DNA for the CDR3: TGTGCCAGTAGTATAGTTCCTGTCGTCGGGAGTAATGAAAAACTGTTTTTT. Translation: CASSIVPVVGSNEKLFF.